This T cell receptor (beta chain) appears in the sequencing data of a study of PD-1 blockade in mismatch repair-deficient tumors. Broader study findings: Tumor-resident clones, often undetectable pretreatment in blood, expanded then contracted after pembrolizumab.

Clones were read by immunoSEQ multiplex PCR, and TCRdb kept only the in-frame ones, dropping some. The data hold about 49,000 clones, with 77% observed a single time. V lost 6 bases to trimming and J lost 7 bases; unmatched junction nucleotides: 12. CDR3 length: 15 amino acids. Germline-derived CDR1 and CDR2 are SGHTA and FQGNSA. TCR sequencing covered a few patients who responded to pembrolizumab. This clone was found a few times. Its antigen is unidentified. This chain links TRBV7-2 with TRBJ2-1; 7 bases align to TRBD2. The TCR comes from an adult with mismatch repair-deficient cancer. Specimen: PBMCs, collected before pembrolizumab treatment. CDR3 in DNA: TGTGCCAGCAGTTCAGTGCGGGAGTTCACGAATGAGCAGTTCTTC. Protein: CASSSVREFTNEQFF.